The T cell receptor (beta chain) described here comes from a study of molecular identifiers for immune sequencing clone quantification. Notes on the study in general: Underestimation of highly expanded clone sizes could arise where identical TCR molecules share a barcode.

The CDR3 extends over 22 amino acids. V was trimmed by 0 bases and J by 4 bases, leaving 28 bases between them. Germline CDR1 is MNHEY and CDR2 is SVGAGI. RNA fractions of 10%, 30% or 50% and about 18,000 to 1,100,000 sorted cells were the source of naive CD8 libraries. Methods described previously, with TCR primers listed, were used for bulk TCR libraries. TCRdb reanalysed the PCR reads using MiXCR and keeps one entry per CDR3 protein. This sample has approximately 500,000 distinct CDR3 sequences, with over 20% found just once. There are many counts of this clonotype. Its antigen is undetermined. This sequence joins TRBV6-5 and TRBJ2-6; D tentatively fits TRBD1 or TRBD2 (5 bases each). The origin of this receptor is a human donor in good health. Some libraries in this study had Jurkat cell RNA spiked in. The sequenced sample consisted of naive CD8+ T cells from blood, with Jurkat cell RNA spiked in. The sample's subset: FACS-sorted CD8+CD4-CCR7+CD45RA+ naive T cells. The CDR3 bases are TGTGCCAGCAGTTACTCTAGCCCTGAAGGGGACGGATCGTTACTCGGGGCCAACGTCCTGACTTTC. This translates into CASSYSSPEGDGSLLGANVLTF.